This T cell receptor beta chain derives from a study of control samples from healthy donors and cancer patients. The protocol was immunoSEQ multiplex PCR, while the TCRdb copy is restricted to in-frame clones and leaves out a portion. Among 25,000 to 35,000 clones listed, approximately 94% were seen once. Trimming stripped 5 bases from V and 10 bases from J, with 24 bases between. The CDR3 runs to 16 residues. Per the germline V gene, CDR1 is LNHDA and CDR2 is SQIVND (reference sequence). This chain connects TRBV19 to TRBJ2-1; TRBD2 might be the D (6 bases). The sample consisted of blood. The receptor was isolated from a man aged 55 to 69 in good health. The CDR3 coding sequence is TGTGCCAGTAGTTCCCTCGGGACTCCGGGGATAGGCGAGCAGTTCTTC. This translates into CASSSLGTPGIGEQFF.